This TCR beta chain was captured by sequencing in a study of T cell responses to AZD1222 COVID-19 vaccine. Study overall: Combined were second doses at about 4 or about 12 weeks. Points from the study as a whole: White British donors predominated, females outnumbered males, and clonal diversity was possibly underestimated. Nearly half of spike-specific TCRs reportedly target unmutated variant regions. Baseline seropositivity characterized only 5 to 7 AZD1222 recipients.

The V end was cut by 5 bases, the J end by 0 bases, with 11 bases between. The CDR3 contains 15 residues. CDR1 and CDR2 (germline): SGHAT, FQNNGV. Sequenced by immunoSEQ multiplex PCR; TCRdb stores in-frame clones only, minus some. Counted here are about 53,000 clones, 70% to 85% occurring once; the ten biggest clones make up 25% to 30%. As regards this clone: The antigen is unknown.

Sequencing used peripheral blood, obtained on day 0 of AZD1222 vaccination. The sequence came from an adult in good health. The V gene is TRBV11-2, the J gene TRBJ2-1; D ambiguous. The CDR3 sequence: CASSHSAGSYNEQFF. DNA of the CDR3: TGTGCCAGCAGCCATTCGGCCGGCTCCTACAATGAGCAGTTCTTC.